The 24 T cell receptor beta chains given below trace back to one sample, sequenced in a study of shared T cell receptors in the human thymus. Only in-frame clones appear in the TCRdb table, and some are missing; sequencing was by immunoSEQ multiplex PCR. The table has about 660,000 clones, roughly 90% seen once. This sample also appeared in a second study, on human thymus T cells.

Specimen: thymocytes. The receptors come from a boy younger than two with a congenital heart defect.

The rearrangement uses TRBV14 and TRBJ2-7; D unresolved. Per germline, CDR1 SGHDN and CDR2 FVKESK. Trimming removed 0 bases from V and 3 bases from J, with 6 bases in between. The CDR3 loop spans 13 amino acids. The CDR3 region has the DNA TGTGCCAGCAGCCAAGACGGTCGCTACGAGCAGTACTTC. It codes for CASSQDGRYEQYF. The full variable domain, in which reference TRBV14 and TRBJ2-7 provide the parts outside the CDR3, is EAGVTQFPSHSVIEKGQTVTLRCDPISGHDNLYWYRRVMGKEIKFLLHFVKESKQDESGMPNNRFLAERTGGTYSTLKVQPAELEDSGVYFCASSQDGRYEQYFGPGTRLTVT.

This chain joins TRBV7-8 and TRBJ2-1; 8 bases line up with TRBD2. This CDR3 comprises 13 residues. Germline CDR1 is SGHVS and CDR2 is FQNEAQ. V lost 5 bases and J lost 11; bases outside the gene matches: 8. The CDR3 sequence is CASSEFSGTKQFF. In DNA, the CDR3 is TGTGCCAGCAGCGAATTTAGCGGGACGAAGCAGTTCTTC.

This chain uses TRBV5-1 with TRBJ2-7; a weak D match, TRBD1 (6 bases). The CDR3 has 15 amino acids. V gave up 0 bases and J gave up 0 bases, with 10 bases separating them. Per the germline V gene, CDR1 is SGHRS and CDR2 is YFSETQ. The CDR3 DNA reads as TGCGCCAGCAGCTTGGCGACGGACAGCTCCTACGAGCAGTACTTC. Translated: CASSLATDSSYEQYF.

The V and J genes are TRBV2 and TRBJ2-1; 9 bases are shared with TRBD2. Per the germline V gene, CDR1 is SNHLY and CDR2 is FYNNEI. The CDR3 length is 15 residues. The J segment lost 7 bases and the V segment lost 3 bases, leaving 7 bases of the junction unmatched. The CDR3 sequence is CASSEGGRAGNEQFF. The CDR3 DNA follows: TGTGCCAGCAGTGAGGGCGGGAGGGCTGGGAATGAGCAGTTCTTC.

The rearrangement joins TRBV14 to TRBJ2-1; D is perhaps TRBD2 (5 bases). V gave up 0 bases and J gave up 0 bases, with 30 bases separating them. Per germline, CDR1 SGHDN and CDR2 FVKESK. The CDR3 has 23 amino acids. DNA for the CDR3: TGTGCCAGCAGCCAAGAAAGGAGGTGGGATTGGCAGTCTCACACTAGCTCCTACAATGAGCAGTTCTTC. Translation: CASSQERRWDWQSHTSSYNEQFF.

The V call is TRBV10-2, the J call TRBJ2-1; TRBD2 aligns across 13 bases. CDR3 length equals 16 residues. Germline CDR1 reads WSHSY; CDR2 reads SAAADI. V was clipped by 5 bases and J by 9 bases; unmatched bases: 10. CDR3 region: CASSRPGLAGEGEQFF. DNA of the CDR3: TGCGCCAGCAGTCGACCCGGACTAGCGGGAGAAGGTGAGCAGTTCTTC.

The V gene is TRBV27, the J gene TRBJ2-3; 7 positions agree with TRBD2. CDR3 length: 14 residues. The V segment lost 7 bases and the J segment 1 base; nucleotides outside the gene matches: 5. Germline V gives CDR1 MNHEY, CDR2 SMNVEV (reference sequence). In nucleotides, the CDR3 is TGTGCCAGCACCCCTACTAGCGGCACAGATACGCAGTATTTT. It yields the protein CASTPTSGTDTQYF.

The chain employs TRBV9 and TRBJ2-3; the D gene is possibly TRBD2 (6 bases). The V and J ends lost 0 bases and 5 bases respectively, with 13 bases between them. Germline V CDR1 and CDR2: SGDLS, YYNGEE. CDR3 length: 15 amino acids. Here the CDR3 reads CASSVGGGPGDTQYF. CDR3 sequence (DNA): TGTGCCAGCAGCGTAGGCGGAGGGCCCGGAGATACGCAGTATTTT.

The CDR3 DNA sequence: TGTGCCAGCAGCTTGAGTATCGGTGCCCCCTCTGGGGCCAACGTCCTGACTTTC. This sequence encodes CASSLSIGAPSGANVLTF. The chain recombines TRBV5-6 with TRBJ2-6; D unresolved. Germline CDR1 is SGHDT and CDR2 is YYEEEE. V lost 1 base to trimming and J lost 0 bases, with 14 bases between them. The CDR3 loop spans 18 amino acids. Complete variable domain (other parts from reference TRBV5-6 and TRBJ2-6): DAGVTQSPTHLIKTRGQQVTLRCSPKSGHDTVSWYQQALGQGPQFIFQYYEEEERQRGNFPDRFSGHQFPNYSSELNVNALLLGDSALYLCASSLSIGAPSGANVLTFGAGSRLTVL.

Points on this clone: The sample contains more than one DNA sequence encoding this CDR3. The gene calls are TRBV6-6 and TRBJ1-2, with 8 bases aligning to TRBD1. J lost 8 bases, V lost 4 bases, and 0 bases had no gene match. The CDR3 totals 11 residues. Per germline, CDR1 MNHNY and CDR2 SVGAGI (reference sequence). As DNA, the CDR3 is TGTGCCAGCAGTTCAGGGGGCGGCTACACCTTC. Amino acids: CASSSGGGYTF.

The chain recombines TRBV6-1 with TRBJ2-1; 7 bases match TRBD2. The CDR3 length is 17 residues. CDR1 is MNHNS, CDR2 SASEGT, per germline. The trim removed 4 bases at V and 5 bases at J, leaving 14 bases unmatched. The CDR3 coding sequence is TGTGCCAGCAGTGTCCGGATCCCCTCGGGAGGACACAATGAGCAGTTCTTC. The encoded protein is CASSVRIPSGGHNEQFF.

The genes are TRBV19 and TRBJ1-1; 7 bases agree with TRBD1. V shed 3 bases and J 6 bases; nucleotides not matched to a gene: 10. There are 15 residues in the CDR3. Germline V lookup: CDR1 LNHDA, CDR2 SQIVND (reference sequence). CDR3 DNA: TGTGCCAGTAGTATCCCCGACAGGGTGGGTGCTGAAGCTTTCTTT. It specifies CASSIPDRVGAEAFF.

The rearrangement links TRBV14 to TRBJ1-1; 7 bases are shared with TRBD1. The CDR3 is 13 amino acids. The V and J ends lost 3 bases and 6 bases, in that order; junction bases with no gene match: 4. CDR1 and CDR2 from the germline V gene are SGHDN and FVKESK. CDR3 residues: CASSQGTAPEAFF. The CDR3 DNA follows: TGTGCCAGCAGCCAGGGGACAGCTCCTGAAGCTTTCTTT.

The chain employs TRBV19 and TRBJ2-7, with TRBD2 matching 7 bases. Germline V gene data show CDR1 as LNHDA and CDR2 as SQIVND (reference sequence). The J segment lost 1 base and the V segment lost 6 bases, leaving 15 bases of the junction unmatched. This CDR3 is built from 17 residues. CDR3: CASSRTVAGVKSYEQYF. Written as DNA, the CDR3 is TGTGCCAGTAGCCGGACCGTCGCGGGAGTGAAATCCTACGAGCAGTACTTC.

This sequence joins TRBV6-1 and TRBJ2-1; D is perhaps TRBD1 (6 bases). The CDR3 extends over 14 amino acids. Germline loops: CDR1 MNHNS, CDR2 SASEGT. Trimming removed 2 bases from V and 4 bases from J, with 9 bases in between. The CDR3 region has the DNA TGTGCCAGCAGTGAACACAGGGAATACAATGAGCAGTTCTTC. Its protein product is CASSEHREYNEQFF.

The chain has TRBV5-1 and TRBJ2-7, with 9 bases that match TRBD2. J was trimmed by 1 base and V by 4 bases; bases with no gene match: 9. The germline CDR1 and CDR2 sequences are SGHRS and YFSETQ. This CDR3 comprises 16 residues. The CDR3 spells CASSKQGTSLSYEQYF. For the CDR3, the DNA is TGCGCCAGCAGCAAGCAAGGGACTAGCTTATCCTACGAGCAGTACTTC.

This chain links TRBV6-5 with TRBJ1-1; 7 bases are a match to TRBD1. V shed 6 bases, J shed 4 bases, and the junction held 5 bases outside the gene matches. CDR1 is MNHEY, CDR2 SVGAGI, per germline. The CDR3 length is 13 residues. CDR3 residues: CASRKGQSTEAFF. The DNA of the CDR3 is TGTGCCAGCAGAAAGGGACAGTCCACTGAAGCTTTCTTT.

This rearrangement joins TRBV28 to TRBJ1-4; D may be TRBD1 (5 bases). The CDR3 loop spans 11 amino acids. Germline loops: CDR1 MDHEN, CDR2 SYDVKM. Between the trimmed V and J ends, which lost 6 bases and 8 bases, there was a span of 7 bases. The CDR3 spells CASSQGEKLFF. The CDR3 DNA sequence: TGTGCCAGCAGCCAGGGAGAAAAACTGTTTTTT.

The chain uses TRBV2 and TRBJ2-3; the match to TRBD2 covers 13 bases. This CDR3 is 16 amino acids long. The V gene's germline CDR1 is SNHLY and CDR2 FYNNEI. V dropped 6 bases and J dropped 3; count of bases not matched to a gene: 6. The CDR3 here is CASRPELAGGTDTQYF. CDR3 DNA sequence: TGTGCCAGCAGACCTGAACTAGCGGGAGGGACAGATACGCAGTATTTT.

The chain carries TRBV28 and TRBJ1-3, with D perhaps TRBD1 (6 bases). V lost 3 bases, J lost 0 bases, and 18 bases lay in between. Germline V CDR1 and CDR2: MDHEN, SYDVKM. The CDR3 sequence is 18 residues long. The CDR3 sequence: CASSFAPVPGDSGNTIYF. The CDR3 DNA follows: TGTGCCAGCAGTTTTGCCCCCGTTCCAGGGGACTCTGGAAACACCATATATTTT.

The V gene is TRBV4-2, the J gene TRBJ2-6, with 7 bases fitting TRBD1. In germline, CDR1 is LGHNA, CDR2 YNFKEQ. V was clipped by 4 bases and J by 0 bases; unmatched bases: 6. This CDR3 spans 17 amino acids. CDR3 DNA sequence: TGTGCCAGCAGCCGGCCGGGACAGAGCTCTGGGGCCAACGTCCTGACTTTC. Translated: CASSRPGQSSGANVLTF.

This clone was picked up one time. The chain is built from TRBV4-3 and TRBJ1-4, with D unclear. The V end lost 4 bases, the J end lost 5 bases, and 17 bases lay between the germline ends. The CDR3 covers 16 residues. Germline V lookup: CDR1 LGHNA, CDR2 YSLEER. Here the CDR3 reads CASSLGRRSENEKLFF. The CDR3 nucleotides read TGCGCCAGCAGCCTGGGCAGACGTTCTGAAAATGAAAAACTGTTTTTT.

V gene TRBV7-9 combines with J gene TRBJ2-5, with TRBD2 matching 7 bases. The junction had 18 bases not matched to a gene; V was cut back by 6 bases and J by 5 bases. Germline-derived CDR1 and CDR2 are SEHNR and FQNEAQ (reference sequence). CDR3 length: 17 amino acids. CDR3 in amino acids: CASRPSPSGGAGETQYF. In nucleotides, the CDR3 is TGTGCCAGCAGGCCCAGTCCTAGCGGAGGGGCCGGGGAGACCCAGTACTTC.

This chain joins TRBV4-3 and TRBJ2-1; 12 nucleotides align to TRBD2. Trimming removed 6 bases from V and 8 bases from J; junction bases left unmatched: 8. In germline, CDR1 is LGHNA, CDR2 YSLEER. The CDR3 length is 15 residues. The CDR3 here is CASSQTSGSEYEQFF. The CDR3 coding sequence is TGCGCCAGCAGTCAGACTAGCGGGAGCGAATATGAGCAGTTCTTC.